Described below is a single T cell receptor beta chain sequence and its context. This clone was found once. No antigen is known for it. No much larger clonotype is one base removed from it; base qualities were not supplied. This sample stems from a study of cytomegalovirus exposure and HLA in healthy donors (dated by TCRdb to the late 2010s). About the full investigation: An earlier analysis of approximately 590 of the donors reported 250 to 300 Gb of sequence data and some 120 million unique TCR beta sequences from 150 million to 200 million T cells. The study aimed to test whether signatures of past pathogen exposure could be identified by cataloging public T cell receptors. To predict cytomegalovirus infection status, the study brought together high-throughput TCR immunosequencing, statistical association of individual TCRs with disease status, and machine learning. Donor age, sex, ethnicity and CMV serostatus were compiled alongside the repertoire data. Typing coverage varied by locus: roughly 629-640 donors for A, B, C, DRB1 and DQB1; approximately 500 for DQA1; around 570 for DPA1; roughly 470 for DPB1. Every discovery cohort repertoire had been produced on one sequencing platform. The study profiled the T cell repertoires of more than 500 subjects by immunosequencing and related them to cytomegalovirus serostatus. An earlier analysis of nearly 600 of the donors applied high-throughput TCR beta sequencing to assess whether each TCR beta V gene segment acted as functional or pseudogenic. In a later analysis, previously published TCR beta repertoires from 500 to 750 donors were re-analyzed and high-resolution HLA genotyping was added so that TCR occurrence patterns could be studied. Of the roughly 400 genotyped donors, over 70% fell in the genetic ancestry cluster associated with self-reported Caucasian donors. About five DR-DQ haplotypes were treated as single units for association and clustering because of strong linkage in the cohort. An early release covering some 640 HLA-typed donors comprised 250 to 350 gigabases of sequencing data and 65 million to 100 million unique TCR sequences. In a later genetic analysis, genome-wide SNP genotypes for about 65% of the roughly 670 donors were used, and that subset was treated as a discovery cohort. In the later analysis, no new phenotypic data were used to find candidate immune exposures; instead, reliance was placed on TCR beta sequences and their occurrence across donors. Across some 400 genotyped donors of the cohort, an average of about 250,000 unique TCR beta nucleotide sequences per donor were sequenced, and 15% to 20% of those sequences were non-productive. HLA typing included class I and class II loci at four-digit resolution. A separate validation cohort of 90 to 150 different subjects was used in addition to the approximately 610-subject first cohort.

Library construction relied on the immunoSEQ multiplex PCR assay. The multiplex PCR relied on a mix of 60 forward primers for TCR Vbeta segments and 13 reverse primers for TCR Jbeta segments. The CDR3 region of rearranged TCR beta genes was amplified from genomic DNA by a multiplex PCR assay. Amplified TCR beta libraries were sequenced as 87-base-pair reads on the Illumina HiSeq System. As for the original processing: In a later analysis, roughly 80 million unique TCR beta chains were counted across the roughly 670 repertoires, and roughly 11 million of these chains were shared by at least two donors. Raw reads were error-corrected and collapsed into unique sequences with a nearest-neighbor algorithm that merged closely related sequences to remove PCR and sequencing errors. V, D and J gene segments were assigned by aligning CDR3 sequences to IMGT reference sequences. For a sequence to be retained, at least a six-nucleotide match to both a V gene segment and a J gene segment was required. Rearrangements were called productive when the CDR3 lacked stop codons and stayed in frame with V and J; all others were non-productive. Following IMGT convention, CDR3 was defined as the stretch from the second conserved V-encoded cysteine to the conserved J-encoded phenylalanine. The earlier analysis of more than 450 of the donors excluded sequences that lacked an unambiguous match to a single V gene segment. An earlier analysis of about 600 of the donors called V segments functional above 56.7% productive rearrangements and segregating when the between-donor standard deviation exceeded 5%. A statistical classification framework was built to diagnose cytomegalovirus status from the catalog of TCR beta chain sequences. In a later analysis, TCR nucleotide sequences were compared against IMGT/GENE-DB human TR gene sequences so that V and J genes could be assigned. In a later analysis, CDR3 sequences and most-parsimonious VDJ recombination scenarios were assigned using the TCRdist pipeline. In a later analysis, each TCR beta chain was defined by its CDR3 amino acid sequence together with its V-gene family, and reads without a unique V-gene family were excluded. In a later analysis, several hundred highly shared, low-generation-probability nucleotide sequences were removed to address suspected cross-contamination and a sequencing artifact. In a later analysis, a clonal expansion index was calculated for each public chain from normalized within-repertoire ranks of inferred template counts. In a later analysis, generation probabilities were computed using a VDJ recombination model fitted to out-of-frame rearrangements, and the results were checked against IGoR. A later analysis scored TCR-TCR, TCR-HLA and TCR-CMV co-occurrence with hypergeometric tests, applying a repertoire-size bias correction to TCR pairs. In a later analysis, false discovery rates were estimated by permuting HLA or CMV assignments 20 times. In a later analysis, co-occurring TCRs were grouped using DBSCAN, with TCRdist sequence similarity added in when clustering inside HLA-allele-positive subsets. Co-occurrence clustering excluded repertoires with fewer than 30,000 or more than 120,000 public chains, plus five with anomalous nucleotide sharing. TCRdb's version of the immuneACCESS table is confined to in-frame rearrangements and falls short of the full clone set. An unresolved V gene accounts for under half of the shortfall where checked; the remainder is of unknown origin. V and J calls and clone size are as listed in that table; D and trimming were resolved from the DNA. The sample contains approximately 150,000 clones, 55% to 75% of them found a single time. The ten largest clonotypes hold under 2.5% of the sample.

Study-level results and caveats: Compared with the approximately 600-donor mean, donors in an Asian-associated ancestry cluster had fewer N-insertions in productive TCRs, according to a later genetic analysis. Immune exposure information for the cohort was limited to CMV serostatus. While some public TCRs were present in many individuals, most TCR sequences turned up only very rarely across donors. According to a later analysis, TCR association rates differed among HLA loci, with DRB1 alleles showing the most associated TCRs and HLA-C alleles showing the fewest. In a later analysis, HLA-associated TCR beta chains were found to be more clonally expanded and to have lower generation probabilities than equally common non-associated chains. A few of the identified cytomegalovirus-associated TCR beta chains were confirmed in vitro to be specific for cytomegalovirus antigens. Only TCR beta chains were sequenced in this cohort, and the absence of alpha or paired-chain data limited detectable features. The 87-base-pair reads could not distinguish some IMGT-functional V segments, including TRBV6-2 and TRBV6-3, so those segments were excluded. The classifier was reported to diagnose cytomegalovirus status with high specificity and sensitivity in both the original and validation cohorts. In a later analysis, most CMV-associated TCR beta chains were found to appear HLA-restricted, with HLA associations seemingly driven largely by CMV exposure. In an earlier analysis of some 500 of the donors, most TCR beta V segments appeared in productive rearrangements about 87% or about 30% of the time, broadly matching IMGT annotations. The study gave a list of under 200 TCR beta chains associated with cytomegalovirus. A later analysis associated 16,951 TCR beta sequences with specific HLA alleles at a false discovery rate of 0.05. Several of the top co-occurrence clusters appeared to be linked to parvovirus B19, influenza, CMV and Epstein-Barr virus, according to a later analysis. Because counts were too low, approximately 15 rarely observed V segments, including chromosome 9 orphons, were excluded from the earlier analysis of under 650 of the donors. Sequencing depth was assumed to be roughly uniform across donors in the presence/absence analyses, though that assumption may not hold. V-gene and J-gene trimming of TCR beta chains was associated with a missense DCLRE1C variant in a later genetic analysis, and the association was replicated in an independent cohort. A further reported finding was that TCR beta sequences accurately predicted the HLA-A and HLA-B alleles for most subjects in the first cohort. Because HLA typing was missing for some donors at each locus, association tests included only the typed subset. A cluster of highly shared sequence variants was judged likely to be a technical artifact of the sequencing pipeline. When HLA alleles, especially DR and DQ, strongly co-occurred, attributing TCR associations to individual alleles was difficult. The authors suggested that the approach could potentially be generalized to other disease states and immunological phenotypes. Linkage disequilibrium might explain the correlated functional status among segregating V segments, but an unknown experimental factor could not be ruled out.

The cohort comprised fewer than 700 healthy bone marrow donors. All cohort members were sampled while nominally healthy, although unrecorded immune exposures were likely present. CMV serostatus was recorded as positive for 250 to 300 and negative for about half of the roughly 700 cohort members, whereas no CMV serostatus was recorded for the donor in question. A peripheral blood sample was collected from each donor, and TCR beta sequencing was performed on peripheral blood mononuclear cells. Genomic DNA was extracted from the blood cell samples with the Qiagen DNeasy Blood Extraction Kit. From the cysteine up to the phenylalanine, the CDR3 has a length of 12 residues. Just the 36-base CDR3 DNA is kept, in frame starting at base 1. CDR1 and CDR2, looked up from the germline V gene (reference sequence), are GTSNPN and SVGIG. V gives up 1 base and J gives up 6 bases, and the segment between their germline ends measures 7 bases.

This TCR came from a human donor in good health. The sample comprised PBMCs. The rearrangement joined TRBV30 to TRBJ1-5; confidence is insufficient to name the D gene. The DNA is TGTGCCTGGAGTGGAATGGCTCAGCCCCAGCATTTT. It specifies CAWSGMAQPQHF.